Presented here are 32 T cell receptor beta chains from one specimen sequenced in a study of blood T cell repertoires in COVID-19. Data came from immunoSEQ multiplex PCR; TCRdb stores just in-frame clones and leaves some out. The repertoire holds about 160,000 clones, with around nine tenths as singletons. The sequenced sample consisted of peripheral blood. All receptors come from a man aged 45-65 years with acute or convalescent COVID-19.

The chain uses TRBV24-1 and TRBJ1-1; 8 bases map to TRBD1. V lost 2 bases, J lost 0 bases, and 1 base stayed unmatched. The CDR3 is 15 residues long. Germline CDR1 and CDR2: KGHDR and SFDVKD. The CDR3 region is CATSDSTGVNTEAFF. Here the CDR3 DNA reads TGTGCCACCAGTGATTCGACAGGGGTGAACACTGAAGCTTTCTTT.

J is TRBJ2-1 and V is TRBV7-9; D uncertain. Trimming left V 0 bases short and J 5 bases short, with 14 bases between. The CDR3 length is 16 residues. Germline V CDR1 and CDR2: SEHNR, FQNEAQ (reference sequence). CDR3 sequence (DNA): TGTGCCAGCAGCTTAGCGCTAATTGTGTTGGACAATGAGCAGTTCTTC. Translation: CASSLALIVLDNEQFF.

The CDR3 spells CASNRAGGAYEQYF. In nucleotides, the CDR3 is TGTGCCAGCAATCGGGCAGGGGGCGCGTACGAGCAGTACTTC. The chain recombines TRBV27 with TRBJ2-7; 8 nucleotides align to TRBD1. V lost 7 bases, J lost 4 bases, and 9 bases stayed unmatched. CDR1 is MNHEY, CDR2 SMNVEV, per germline (reference sequence). The CDR3 runs to 14 residues.

J is TRBJ1-6 and V is TRBV19, with 9 bases fitting TRBD1. With V trimmed by 10 bases and J by 7 bases, 8 bases remained unmatched. The CDR3 loop spans 14 amino acids. Germline CDR1 reads LNHDA; CDR2 reads SQIVND (reference sequence). The DNA of the CDR3 is TGTGCCACCAGGACCGGGACAGGGAATTCACCCCTCCACTTT. This translates into CATRTGTGNSPLHF. Full variable domain (outside the CDR3, taken from reference TRBV19 and TRBJ1-6): DGGITQSPKYLFRKEGQNVTLSCEQNLNHDAMYWYRQDPGQGLRLIYYSQIVNDFQKGDIAEGYSVSREKKESFPLTVTSAQKNPTAFYLCATRTGTGNSPLHFGNGTRLTVT.

V gene TRBV9 combines with J gene TRBJ2-3; 10 nucleotides align to TRBD2. The ends lost 0 bases at V and 2 bases at J; junction bases unmatched: 15. In germline, CDR1 is SGDLS, CDR2 YYNGEE. CDR3 length: 20 amino acids. DNA for the CDR3: TGTGCCAGCAGCGTAGGCACTAGCGGGGCCCGCATTGACTCCACAGATACGCAGTATTTT. This gives the protein CASSVGTSGARIDSTDTQYF.

This clone was counted only a few times. A junction end diverges from the germline sequence, so it may reflect a read error. The rearrangement joins TRBV27 to TRBJ1-2; TRBD1 might be the D (5 bases). This CDR3 comprises 13 residues. Germline V lookup: CDR1 MNHEY, CDR2 SMNVEV (reference sequence). CDR3 amino acids: CVTYGRDDYGYTF. In nucleotides, the CDR3 is TGCGTCACCTACGGGAGGGACGACTATGGCTACACCTTC.

The gene calls are TRBV6-5 and TRBJ1-2; TRBD1 agrees at 7 bases. Per germline, CDR1 MNHEY and CDR2 SVGAGI. With V trimmed by 6 bases and J by 1 base, 8 bases remained unmatched. This CDR3 comprises 15 residues. The CDR3 DNA sequence: TGTGCCAGCAGCGCCCCGACAGGGTTTAACTATGGCTACACCTTC. Its protein is CASSAPTGFNYGYTF.

For the CDR3, the DNA is TGTGCCAGCAGCTTGGCCCAGAAACTGAACACTGAAGCTTTCTTT. Translated: CASSLAQKLNTEAFF. This chain uses TRBV5-6 with TRBJ1-1; the D is unclear. The germline V gene has CDR1 SGHDT and CDR2 YYEEEE. The CDR3 runs to 15 residues. The germline V and J ends were trimmed by 0 bases and 0 bases, with 9 bases remaining between them.

The V call is TRBV7-6, the J call TRBJ1-3, with D uncertain. From germline, CDR1 is SGHVS and CDR2 FNYEAQ. CDR3 size: 18 residues. V was shortened by 2 bases and J by 0 bases, with 17 bases between the two germline ends. The CDR3 DNA reads as TGTGCCAGCAGCTTATTAGGGAGGGCAGCCAGCTCTGGAAACACCATATATTTT. Translating gives CASSLLGRAASSGNTIYF.

The J gene is TRBJ1-1, the V gene TRBV30; the D is unclear. CDR1 and CDR2 from the germline V gene are GTSNPN and SVGIG (reference sequence). The CDR3 spans 14 residues. The V and J ends lost 1 base and 4 bases respectively, with 13 bases between them. CDR3 in DNA: TGTGCCTGGAGTGGGCTCGGGGAGGGCACTGAAGCTTTCTTT. This gives the protein CAWSGLGEGTEAFF.

This chain's CDR3 is CASSVESSYNSPLHF. In DNA, the CDR3 is TGTGCCAGCAGCGTCGAGAGCTCCTATAATTCACCCCTCCACTTT. The chain recombines TRBV9 with TRBJ1-6, with D unresolved. The CDR3 consists of 15 residues. Germline-derived CDR1 and CDR2 are SGDLS and YYNGEE. Trimming took off 2 bases at V and 0 bases at J, with 6 bases between the two ends.

J is TRBJ2-5 and V is TRBV3-1 (or the pseudogene TRBV3-2); 10 bases map to TRBD2. V was pared by 1 base and J by 5 bases, with 10 bases of the junction left unmatched. This CDR3 comprises 17 residues. CDR1 is LGHDT, CDR2 YNNKEL, per germline (reference sequence). The CDR3 nucleotides read TGTGCCAGCAGCCAAGGGGCCCTAGCGGGAGCGAGGGAGACCCAGTACTTC. Residues: CASSQGALAGARETQYF.

V usage is TRBV4-3 and J usage is TRBJ1-2; 8 positions match TRBD1. This CDR3 comprises 15 residues. The V and J ends lost 1 base and 7 bases, in that order; junction bases with no gene match: 8. Per the germline V gene, CDR1 is LGHNA and CDR2 is YSLEER. The CDR3 sequence is CASSQVTGDGSGYTF. As DNA, the CDR3 is TGCGCCAGCAGCCAAGTGACAGGGGATGGGAGTGGCTACACCTTC.

Details on this clone: The same CDR3 arises from other DNA sequences in this sample as well. The V and J genes are TRBV5-1 and TRBJ2-2; tentative D call: TRBD1 (6 bases). CDR3 length: 14 residues. Germline loops: CDR1 SGHRS, CDR2 YFSETQ. The V gene lost 4 bases and the J gene lost 2 bases, with 9 bases spanning the gap. The DNA for the CDR3 is TGCGCCAGCAGCCCGGGACAAAACACCGGGGAGCTGTTTTTT. It yields the protein CASSPGQNTGELFF.

The chain carries TRBV18 and TRBJ1-5, with TRBD1 matching over 8 bases. V was pared by 8 bases and J by 2 bases, with 5 bases of the junction left unmatched. The CDR3 is 14 residues long. In germline, CDR1 is KGHSH, CDR2 LQKENI. The CDR3 spells CASRPGQGNQPQHF. In DNA, the CDR3 is TGTGCCAGCCGACCGGGACAGGGCAATCAGCCCCAGCATTTT.

This clone was detected once. The V call is TRBV27, the J call TRBJ2-7; 8 bases match TRBD1. Germline CDR1 is MNHEY and CDR2 is SMNVEV (reference sequence). CDR3 length: 14 residues. The J segment lost 5 bases and the V segment lost 2 bases, leaving 5 bases of the junction unmatched. CDR3 protein: CASSLTGTGNEQYV. The CDR3 DNA sequence: TGTGCCAGCAGTTTAACCGGGACAGGTAACGAGCAGTACGTC.

This clone was observed at least ten times. The V and J genes are TRBV27 and TRBJ2-7; perhaps TRBD1 as D (5 bases). There are 14 residues in the CDR3. Germline CDR1 is MNHEY and CDR2 is SMNVEV (reference sequence). The ends were cut back, 0 bases at V and 3 bases at J, with 9 bases in the middle. CDR3 region: CASSLSRTNYEQYF. Here the CDR3 DNA reads TGTGCCAGCAGTTTATCCCGGACAAACTACGAGCAGTACTTC.

The V and J genes are TRBV28 and TRBJ2-5, with unresolved D. CDR1 is MDHEN, CDR2 SYDVKM, per germline. Trimming removed 3 bases at V and 5 bases at J, with 10 bases between. The CDR3 runs 13 residues. The CDR3 here is CASSFRGAETQYF. CDR3 DNA: TGTGCCAGCAGTTTCCGAGGTGCGGAGACCCAGTACTTC.

The chain joins TRBV6-1 to TRBJ1-2; 10 bases match TRBD1. V lost 2 bases, J lost 4 bases, and 19 bases stayed unmatched. The CDR3 consists of 20 residues. Looked up from germline, CDR1 is MNHNS and CDR2 is SASEGT. CDR3 residues: CASSERSPYRRDRGAYGYTF. The CDR3 nucleotides are TGTGCCAGCAGTGAACGATCCCCCTATAGGCGGGACAGGGGAGCCTATGGCTACACCTTC.

The rearrangement links TRBV5-1 to TRBJ1-3, with D maybe TRBD1 (6 bases). V lost 4 bases and J lost 0, with 14 bases in between. The CDR3 has 16 amino acids. Germline V gene data show CDR1 as SGHRS and CDR2 as YFSETQ. CDR3 nucleotides: TGCGCCAGCAGCACCCAGGGGTCCCTCTCTGGAAACACCATATATTTT. Protein sequence: CASSTQGSLSGNTIYF. The full variable domain, its missing parts supplied by reference TRBV5-1 and TRBJ1-3, is KAGVTQTPRYLIKTRGQQVTLSCSPISGHRSVSWYQQTPGQGLQFLFEYFSETQRNKGNFPGRFSGRQFSNSRSEMNVSTLELGDSALYLCASSTQGSLSGNTIYFGEGSWLTVV.

The chain employs TRBV6-4 and TRBJ1-5, with TRBD1 as a possible D gene (6 bases). Per germline, CDR1 MRHNA and CDR2 SNTAGT. V lost 2 bases to trimming and J lost 1 base, with 15 bases between them. The CDR3 is 17 amino acids. The CDR3 DNA is TGTGCCAGCAGTGACCCCCTAGGGGGGGGAAGCAATCAGCCCCAGCATTTT. This sequence encodes CASSDPLGGGSNQPQHF.

The V and J genes are TRBV3-1 (or the pseudogene TRBV3-2) and TRBJ2-5; tentatively, D is TRBD1 (6 bases). Germline CDR1 LGHDT, CDR2 YNNKEL (reference sequence). Trimming stripped 0 bases from V and 2 bases from J, with 13 bases between. This CDR3 region has 16 residues. The CDR3 DNA reads TGTGCCAGCAGCCAAGAATTCGTTGGACAGCAAGAGACCCAGTACTTC. This translates into CASSQEFVGQQETQYF.

The V call is TRBV15, the J call TRBJ2-5; a weak D match, TRBD2 (5 bases). CDR1 LNHNV and CDR2 YYDKDF come from the germline V gene (reference sequence). The CDR3 runs 12 residues. The germline V and J ends were trimmed by 1 base and 5 bases, with 5 bases remaining between them. The CDR3 reads CATSRGRETQYF. CDR3 DNA: TGTGCCACCAGCAGAGGGAGGGAGACCCAGTACTTC.

V and J are TRBV18 and TRBJ2-7; 10 bases map to TRBD1. The germline CDR1 and CDR2 sequences are KGHSH and LQKENI. The J segment lost 6 bases and the V segment lost 5 bases, leaving 10 bases of the junction unmatched. This CDR3 has 15 amino acids. CDR3 in amino acids: CASSTLGQGYSEQYF. Here the CDR3 DNA reads TGTGCCAGCTCAACCCTGGGACAGGGGTATTCCGAGCAGTACTTC.

The genes are TRBV28 and TRBJ2-3; 9 nucleotides align to TRBD2. Losses at the gene ends were 6 bases for V and 3 bases for J; bases not matched to a gene: 10. The CDR3 is 16 amino acids. Germline CDR1 and CDR2: MDHEN and SYDVKM. CDR3 coding DNA: TGTGCCAGCAGCCCCCCCGGGGCGGGGGGGACAGATACGCAGTATTTT. Amino acids: CASSPPGAGGTDTQYF.

The rearrangement links TRBV6-5 to TRBJ2-2; TRBD2 matches at 9 bases. V dropped 6 bases and J dropped 5; count of bases not matched to a gene: 4. Germline V gives CDR1 MNHEY, CDR2 SVGAGI. This CDR3 comprises 14 residues. This CDR3 reads CASRLAGATGELFF. The CDR3 nucleotides read TGTGCCAGCAGGTTAGCGGGAGCTACCGGGGAGCTGTTTTTT.

The chain recombines TRBV5-8 with TRBJ1-5; D perhaps matches TRBD1 (6 bases). Germline lookup yields CDR1 SGHTS and CDR2 YDEGEE. Trimming pared 5 bases from V and 9 bases from J, leaving 12 bases between. This CDR3 region has 12 residues. The CDR3 DNA follows: TGTGCCAGCAGTATGAGAGGGGGGCCCCAGCATTTT. The encoded protein is CASSMRGGPQHF.

The chain has TRBV4-3 and TRBJ2-7, with 7 bases matching TRBD1. The CDR3 has 13 residues. V trimming: 8 bases; J trimming: 1 base; junction bases outside the gene matches: 5. Germline V gene lookup returns CDR1 LGHNA and CDR2 YSLEER. The CDR3 DNA is TGCGCCAGCCTTCGGACAGGTTCCTACGAGCAGTACGTC. This gives the protein CASLRTGSYEQYV.

The gene calls are TRBV6-6 and TRBJ1-5; 10 bases fit TRBD1. Germline CDR1 is MNHNY and CDR2 is SVGAGI (reference sequence). This CDR3 region has 15 residues. J was trimmed by 3 bases and V by 4 bases; bases with no gene match: 3. CDR3 amino acids: CASSSGTGVNQPQHF. The CDR3 region has the DNA TGTGCCAGCAGTTCCGGGACAGGGGTCAATCAGCCCCAGCATTTT.

This chain connects TRBV5-1 to TRBJ2-1; D is perhaps TRBD2 (6 bases). Trimming cost V 4 bases and J 5 bases, with 16 bases left between them. Germline CDR1 and CDR2: SGHRS and YFSETQ. The CDR3 is made up of 15 amino acids. Here the CDR3 DNA reads TGCGCCAGCAGCCGAGGAGGGGCCAACGACAATGAGCAGTTCTTC. Its translation: CASSRGGANDNEQFF.

The chain couples TRBV12-3 or TRBV12-4 to TRBJ1-1, with D unclear. The CDR3 loop spans 13 amino acids. Trimming left V 3 bases short and J 3 bases short, with 8 bases between. The CDR3 protein is CASSFVRYTEAFF. The CDR3 DNA reads as TGTGCCAGCAGTTTTGTGCGGTACACTGAAGCTTTCTTT.

The count of this clone is one. The chain links TRBV7-2 to TRBJ2-7; 9 bases line up with TRBD1. Germline V CDR1 and CDR2: SGHTA, FQGNSA. Trimming removed 4 bases from V and 5 bases from J; junction bases left unmatched: 6. There are 14 residues in the CDR3. The CDR3 DNA sequence: TGTGCCAGCAGCTCGACAGGGGGGATGGACGAGCAGTACTTC. Protein product: CASSSTGGMDEQYF.